This T cell receptor beta chain was identified during a study of blood T cell repertoires in COVID-19. Enrolment of Seattle patients took place during active infection, and they were followed longitudinally. Data came from immunoSEQ multiplex PCR; TCRdb stores just in-frame clones and leaves some out. The table records about 130,000 clones, more than 70% of them present only once. Trimming stripped 0 bases from V and 1 base from J, with 10 bases between. Germline V gene data show CDR1 as MNHEY and CDR2 as SVGAGI. The CDR3 is 16 amino acids. This clonotype was obtained from a woman older than 75 with COVID-19, enrolled during active disease. V and J are TRBV6-5 and TRBJ1-3, with D unclear. Specimen: peripheral blood. CDR3 loop: CASSYSNSASGNTIYF. CDR3 DNA: TGTGCCAGCAGTTACTCGAACAGTGCTTCTGGAAACACCATATATTTT.